The 31 T cell receptor beta chains below come from one sample, sequenced in a study of blood T cell repertoires in COVID-19. This table comes from immunoSEQ multiplex PCR, and its TCRdb copy is limited to in-frame clones, with some not included. The top ten clones hold roughly 1.9% of a sample with a few hundred thousand clones, over 80% of them seen once. The specimen sequenced was peripheral blood. These receptors were taken from a young man who had recovered from COVID-19.

This clone appeared a few times. The gene calls are TRBV28 and TRBJ2-7; 9 nucleotides match TRBD2. Germline V CDR1 and CDR2: MDHEN, SYDVKM. J was trimmed by 0 bases and V by 3 bases; bases with no gene match: 12. The CDR3 length is 18 residues. The CDR3 reads CASSFTLTLAGSSYEQYV. In DNA form, the CDR3 reads TGTGCCAGCAGTTTCACTTTAACCCTAGCGGGGAGCTCCTACGAGCAGTACGTC.

The chain carries TRBV7-9 and TRBJ2-5; the D gene is possibly TRBD2 (7 bases). CDR3 length equals 17 residues. Trimming cost V 5 bases and J 1 base, with 20 bases left between them. CDR1 is SEHNR and CDR2 is FQNEAQ in the germline V gene (reference sequence). The CDR3 protein is CASSTGGGAGPQETQYF. CDR3 DNA sequence: TGTGCCAGCAGCACCGGAGGGGGGGCAGGGCCCCAAGAGACCCAGTACTTC.

The chain uses TRBV4-2 and TRBJ2-5, with TRBD1 as a possible D gene (5 bases). The length of the CDR3 is 15 residues. The V gene lost 0 bases and the J gene lost 4 bases, with 12 bases spanning the gap. The germline gives CDR1 LGHNA, CDR2 YNFKEQ. CDR3 nucleotides: TGTGCCAGCAGCCAAGATTCAGGGTTCCGAGAGACCCAGTACTTC. This gives the protein CASSQDSGFRETQYF.

This clone was seen just once. The chain carries TRBV5-5 and TRBJ2-3; no clear D. Trimming pared 1 base from V and 7 bases from J, leaving 4 bases between. CDR3 size: 11 residues. Germline V gene sequence: CDR1 SGHKS, CDR2 YYEKEE (reference sequence). CDR3 amino acids: CASSLINTQYF. The CDR3 region has the DNA TGTGCCAGCAGCTTGATTAATACGCAGTATTTT.

This chain joins TRBV6-1 and TRBJ1-3; unclear D gene. The CDR3 is 13 residues long. Germline CDR1 reads MNHNS; CDR2 reads SASEGT. The V and J ends lost 2 bases and 9 bases respectively, with 11 bases between them. The CDR3 nucleotides read TGTGCCAGCAGTGAACACGCGTTTGGCACCATATATTTT. It yields the protein CASSEHAFGTIYF.

This clone was recorded many times. V and J are TRBV7-8 and TRBJ2-1; 8 bases match TRBD2. V shed 2 bases, J shed 1 base, and the junction held 7 bases outside the gene matches. From germline, CDR1 is SGHVS and CDR2 FQNEAQ. The CDR3 spans 17 residues. Here the CDR3 DNA reads TGTGCCAGCAGCTTATACCGGGCGGGGGGATCCTACAATGAGCAGTTCTTC. Translating gives CASSLYRAGGSYNEQFF.

This clone was counted once. V usage is TRBV7-9 and J usage is TRBJ1-1; maybe TRBD1 (6 bases). V lost 5 bases, J lost 4 bases, and 14 bases lay in between. Germline loops: CDR1 SEHNR, CDR2 FQNEAQ (reference sequence). The CDR3 contains 14 residues. The CDR3 loop is CASSILGGVTEAFF. In DNA form, the CDR3 reads TGTGCCAGCAGCATCCTAGGGGGGGTCACTGAAGCTTTCTTT. Looking up the rest from reference TRBV7-9 and TRBJ1-1 gives the full variable domain: DTGVSQNPRHKITKRGQNVTFRCDPISEHNRLYWYRQTLGQGPEFLTYFQNEAQLEKSRLLSDRFSAERPKGSFSTLEIQRTEQGDSAMYLCASSILGGVTEAFFGQGTRLTVV.

CDR3 loop: CASSASGGAGYNEQFF. The CDR3 coding sequence is TGTGCCAGTAGTGCTAGCGGGGGGGCTGGCTACAATGAGCAGTTCTTC. This sequence joins TRBV19 and TRBJ2-1; 12 bases fit TRBD2. The CDR3 runs 16 residues. The V and J ends lost 5 bases and 3 bases, in that order; junction bases with no gene match: 5. Per germline, CDR1 LNHDA and CDR2 SQIVND (reference sequence).

The V call is TRBV5-4, the J call TRBJ2-1; tentatively, D is TRBD2 (5 bases). Between the trimmed V and J ends, which lost 0 bases and 12 bases, there was a span of 19 bases. Per the germline V gene, CDR1 is SGHNT and CDR2 is YYREEE (reference sequence). CDR3 size: 15 residues. This CDR3 is CASSLDWSREPTQFF. The CDR3 DNA reads as TGTGCCAGCAGCTTGGATTGGTCGAGGGAGCCAACGCAGTTCTTC.

This rearrangement joins TRBV7-2 to TRBJ2-5; TRBD2 aligns across 9 bases. The CDR3 sequence is 17 residues long. J was trimmed by 7 bases and V by 2 bases; bases with no gene match: 14. Germline assignment: CDR1 SGHTA and CDR2 FQGNSA. The CDR3 loop is CASSLRPSGEIYGTQYF. The CDR3 DNA reads as TGTGCCAGCAGCTTAAGGCCTAGCGGGGAAATCTATGGGACCCAGTACTTC.

This chain uses TRBV5-6 with TRBJ1-2, with 8 nucleotides matching TRBD1. CDR1 and CDR2 (germline): SGHDT, YYEEEE. This CDR3 contains 15 residues. Trimming at V came to 5 bases and at J to 1 base, leaving 7 bases not matched to a gene. The CDR3 DNA reads TGTGCCAGCAGGACCGACAGGGGCGGTAACTATGGCTACACCTTC. Translating gives CASRTDRGGNYGYTF.

The chain carries TRBV18 and TRBJ1-6, with D perhaps TRBD1 (5 bases). V was trimmed by 1 base and J by 6 bases, leaving 10 bases between them. Germline CDR1 reads KGHSH; CDR2 reads LQKENI. This CDR3 is 15 amino acids long. The CDR3 is CASSPLAGTNSPLHF. The CDR3 nucleotides are TGTGCCAGCTCACCACTTGCGGGGACTAATTCACCCCTCCACTTT.

J is TRBJ1-5 and V is TRBV2, with D perhaps TRBD1 (6 bases). The CDR3 contains 15 residues. V was shortened by 4 bases and J by 1 base, with 11 bases between the two germline ends. Germline lookup yields CDR1 SNHLY and CDR2 FYNNEI. The CDR3 DNA follows: TGTGCCAGCAGTGGAAACAGGGCAAGCAATCAGCCCCAGCATTTT. It is translated as CASSGNRASNQPQHF.

This clone is a singleton in its sample. The chain is built from TRBV6-5 and TRBJ1-2, with D tentatively TRBD1 (5 bases). Germline values: CDR1 MNHEY, CDR2 SVGAGI. V was trimmed by 5 bases and J by 4 bases, leaving 14 bases between them. The CDR3 has 14 amino acids. The CDR3 sequence is CASSPKGSLYGYTF. CDR3 nucleotides: TGTGCCAGCAGTCCGAAGGGGTCACTCTATGGCTACACCTTC.

This clone came up a few times. The chain links TRBV2 to TRBJ1-6, with TRBD1 matching over 8 bases. CDR1 is SNHLY and CDR2 is FYNNEI in the germline V gene. Trimming removed 7 bases from V and 7 bases from J; junction bases left unmatched: 9. This CDR3 is built from 15 residues. CDR3 nucleotides: TGTGCCAGCACTCTACAGGGGGGAAGGAATTCACCCCTCCACTTT. Translation gives CASTLQGGRNSPLHF.

The V gene is TRBV2, the J gene TRBJ1-4; 7 nucleotides align to TRBD1. Germline assignment: CDR1 SNHLY and CDR2 FYNNEI. The V and J ends lost 4 bases and 12 bases, in that order; junction bases with no gene match: 2. The CDR3 runs 11 residues. The CDR3 region is CASSVQGELFF. CDR3 DNA: TGTGCCAGCAGTGTGCAGGGGGAACTGTTTTTT.

CDR3 nucleotide sequence: TGTGCCAGCAGTTTAATAGCAAACACCATATATTTT. Translation gives CASSLIANTIYF. The rearrangement uses TRBV28 and TRBJ1-3, with no clear D. CDR3 size: 12 residues. In germline, CDR1 is MDHEN, CDR2 SYDVKM. V lost 2 bases, J lost 6 bases, and 5 bases lay in between.

The genes are TRBV23-1 and TRBJ2-6; 7 nucleotides agree with TRBD1. TRBV23-1 is treated as an ORF (open reading frame) with a function not yet certain. CDR3 length equals 17 residues. The junction had 7 bases not matched to a gene; V was cut back by 5 bases and J by 0 bases. CDR3 in DNA: TGCGCCAGCAGTTCACGGGACAGCCTCTCTGGGGCCAACGTCCTGACTTTC. Protein product: CASSSRDSLSGANVLTF.

The rearrangement joins TRBV9 to TRBJ1-2; D possibly corresponds to TRBD1 (5 bases). V was trimmed by 4 bases and J by 2 bases, leaving 15 bases between them. The germline CDR1 and CDR2 sequences are SGDLS and YYNGEE. CDR3 length: 15 residues. CDR3 loop: CASSRETTANYGYTF. The CDR3 DNA is TGTGCCAGCAGCAGAGAGACGACAGCCAACTATGGCTACACCTTC.

The CDR3 here is CASSLSGLEVGYGYTF. In nucleotides, the CDR3 is TGTGCCAGCAGCTTGTCGGGGTTAGAGGTTGGCTATGGCTACACCTTC. The V gene is TRBV5-5, the J gene TRBJ1-2; D is unclear. This CDR3 is built from 16 residues. The germline V and J ends were trimmed by 1 base and 4 bases, with 17 bases remaining between them. CDR1 is SGHKS, CDR2 YYEKEE, per germline (reference sequence). Drawing the rest from reference TRBV5-5 and TRBJ1-2, the complete variable domain is DAGVTQSPTHLIKTRGQQVTLRCSPISGHKSVSWYQQVLGQGPQFIFQYYEKEERGRGNFPDRFSARQFPNYSSELNVNALLLGDSALYLCASSLSGLEVGYGYTFGSGTRLTVV.

The chain is built from TRBV7-6 and TRBJ2-5; possible D gene TRBD1, 5 bases. The CDR3 extends over 15 amino acids. Deletions cut 0 bases from V and 5 bases from J, with 13 bases between. CDR1 SGHVS and CDR2 FNYEAQ come from the germline V gene. The CDR3 reads CASSLALGVGETQYF. For the CDR3, the DNA is TGTGCCAGCAGCTTAGCGTTAGGGGTGGGGGAGACCCAGTACTTC.

This chain uses TRBV27 with TRBJ2-7; D is undetermined. The CDR3 is 14 amino acids. Trimming removed 8 bases at V and 2 bases at J, with 16 bases between. Germline-derived CDR1 and CDR2 are MNHEY and SMNVEV (reference sequence). In nucleotides, the CDR3 is TGTGCCAGCCCCTCGCGGTTAGCAGCCTACGAGCAGTACGTC. Protein product: CASPSRLAAYEQYV.

The CDR3 loop is CSVATGGGGTEAFF. The CDR3 region has the DNA TGCAGCGTAGCAACAGGGGGCGGTGGCACTGAAGCTTTCTTT. The chain employs TRBV29-1 and TRBJ1-1; 9 bases are shared with TRBD1. This CDR3 comprises 14 residues. V lost 6 bases and J lost 4; bases outside the gene matches: 9. Germline values: CDR1 SQVTM, CDR2 ANQGSEA.

V usage is TRBV2 and J usage is TRBJ1-3; 9 nucleotides align to TRBD1. The ends lost 10 bases at V and 0 bases at J; junction bases unmatched: 7. The CDR3 is 15 residues long. Germline V CDR1 and CDR2: SNHLY, FYNNEI. The CDR3 DNA follows: TGTGCCACATCACAGGGGGCCCTCTCTGGAAACACCATATATTTT. It translates to CATSQGALSGNTIYF.

This rearrangement joins TRBV6-5 to TRBJ1-1; D is uncertain. This CDR3 contains 13 residues. V lost 5 bases to trimming and J lost 0 bases, with 7 bases between them. The germline V gene has CDR1 MNHEY and CDR2 SVGAGI. For the CDR3, the DNA is TGTGCCAGCAGTCCCGAGCTGAACACTGAAGCTTTCTTT. Translating gives CASSPELNTEAFF.

The rearrangement uses TRBV7-9 and TRBJ2-7; D possibly corresponds to TRBD1 (6 bases). Germline V lookup: CDR1 SEHNR, CDR2 FQNEAQ (reference sequence). The length of the CDR3 is 13 residues. V lost 4 bases to trimming and J lost 1 base, with 8 bases between them. The CDR3 reads CASSSDRSYEQYF. CDR3 nucleotide sequence: TGTGCCAGCAGCTCGGACAGATCCTACGAGCAGTACTTC.

This clone occurred a few times. DNA for the CDR3: TGCGCCAGCAGCCGAAGACAGGATTATGGCTACACCTTC. It encodes CASSRRQDYGYTF. V and J are TRBV4-1 and TRBJ1-2; D is perhaps TRBD1 (6 bases). Germline loops: CDR1 MGHRA, CDR2 YSYEKL. This CDR3 contains 13 residues. V was pared by 4 bases and J by 5 bases, with 11 bases between.

This clone was counted only a few times. J is TRBJ2-1 and V is TRBV10-2; a possible D gene is TRBD1 (6 bases). In germline, CDR1 is WSHSY, CDR2 SAAADI. Trimming cost V 9 bases and J 6 bases, with 15 bases left between them. The CDR3 covers 13 residues. CDR3 DNA sequence: TGCGCCAGTACGGACAGCGGTATCAATGAGCAGTTCTTC. Encoded protein: CASTDSGINEQFF.

The CDR3 nucleotides are TGCGCCAGCAGCCCAAAAGAAATCCAGGATACGCAGTATTTT. This translates into CASSPKEIQDTQYF. The rearrangement joins TRBV5-1 to TRBJ2-3; D call uncertain. Germline V gene sequence: CDR1 SGHRS, CDR2 YFSETQ. V lost 4 bases to trimming and J lost 6 bases, with 15 bases between them. This CDR3 is built from 14 residues. Full variable domain (missing parts from reference TRBV5-1 and TRBJ2-3): KAGVTQTPRYLIKTRGQQVTLSCSPISGHRSVSWYQQTPGQGLQFLFEYFSETQRNKGNFPGRFSGRQFSNSRSEMNVSTLELGDSALYLCASSPKEIQDTQYFGPGTRLTVL.

The chain carries TRBV27 and TRBJ2-5; 7 bases align to TRBD1. J lost 5 bases, V lost 4 bases, and 13 bases had no gene match. The CDR3 length is 16 residues. The germline gives CDR1 MNHEY, CDR2 SMNVEV (reference sequence). The CDR3 DNA reads TGTGCCAGCAGTTCAAACAGGGGCCTTCCCCTGGAGACCCAGTACTTC. It encodes CASSSNRGLPLETQYF.

This chain links TRBV6-5 with TRBJ1-6; 7 positions agree with TRBD1. V trimming: 8 bases; J trimming: 9 bases; junction bases outside the gene matches: 13. CDR3 size: 15 residues. Germline assignment: CDR1 MNHEY and CDR2 SVGAGI. The CDR3 region has the DNA TGTGCCAGCGCCCCTAAGACAGGGTTTCTTTCACCCCTCCACTTT. Translation: CASAPKTGFLSPLHF.